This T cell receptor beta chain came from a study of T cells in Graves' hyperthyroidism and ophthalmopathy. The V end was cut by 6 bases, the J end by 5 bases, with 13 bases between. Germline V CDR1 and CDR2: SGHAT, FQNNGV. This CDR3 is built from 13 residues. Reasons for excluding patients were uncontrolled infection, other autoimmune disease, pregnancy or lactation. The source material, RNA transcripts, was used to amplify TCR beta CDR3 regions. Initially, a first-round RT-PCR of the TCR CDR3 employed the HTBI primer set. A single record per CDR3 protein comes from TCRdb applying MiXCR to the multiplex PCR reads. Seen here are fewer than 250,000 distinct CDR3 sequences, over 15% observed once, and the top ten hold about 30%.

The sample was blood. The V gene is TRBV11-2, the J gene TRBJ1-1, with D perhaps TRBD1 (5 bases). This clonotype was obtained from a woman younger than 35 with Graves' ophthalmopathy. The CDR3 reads CASSGEGMTEAFF. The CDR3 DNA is TGTGCCAGCAGTGGTGAGGGGATGACTGAAGCTTTCTTT.